The clone carrying this T cell receptor (beta chain) appeared many times. Antigen specificity is unknown. This CDR3 comprises 15 residues. CDR1 is SQVTM and CDR2 is ANQGSEA in the germline V gene. The V gene end was trimmed by 3 bases and the J gene end by 7 bases; junction bases not matched to a gene: 13. The data belong to a study of early T cells in non-severe SARS-CoV-2 infection. Overall study context: Sequencing of bulk RNA from unsorted whole blood was done, without chain pairing.

Broader study findings: VDJdb matching skewed toward anti-spike CD8 responses, missing private and CD4 specificities.

Each single cDNA molecule received a unique molecular identifier. TCRdb analysed the 5' RACE reads with MiXCR anew, one entry per CDR3 protein. The sample holds approximately 32,000 distinct CDR3 sequences; under 4.5% are singletons and the top ten take more than 5%. The gene calls are TRBV29-1 and TRBJ2-3; the match to TRBD2 covers 7 bases. The sequenced sample was whole blood. This TCR was recovered from an adult who was a healthcare worker with PCR-confirmed SARS-CoV-2 infection or an uninfected control (not recorded which). CDR3 in amino acids: CSVEGPTSVVNTQYF. The DNA for the CDR3 is TGCAGCGTTGAGGGTCCAACTAGCGTGGTGAATACGCAGTATTTT.